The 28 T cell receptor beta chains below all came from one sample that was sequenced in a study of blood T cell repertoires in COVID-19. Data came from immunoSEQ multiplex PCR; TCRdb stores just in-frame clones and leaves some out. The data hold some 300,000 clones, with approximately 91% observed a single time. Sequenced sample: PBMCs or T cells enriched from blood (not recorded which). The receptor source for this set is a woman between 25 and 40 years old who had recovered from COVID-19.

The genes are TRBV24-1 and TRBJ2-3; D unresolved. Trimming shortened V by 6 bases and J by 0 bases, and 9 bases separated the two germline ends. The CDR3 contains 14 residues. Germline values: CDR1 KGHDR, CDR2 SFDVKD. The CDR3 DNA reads TGTGCCACCAGTTCTATTACTAGCACAGATACGCAGTATTTT. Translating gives CATSSITSTDTQYF.

The CDR3: CASSYSQGVSYTF. The CDR3 DNA is TGTGCCAGCAGTTACTCGCAGGGGGTTAGCTACACCTTC. The rearrangement links TRBV6-5 to TRBJ1-2, with 7 bases matching TRBD1. There are 13 residues in the CDR3. Germline-derived CDR1 and CDR2 are MNHEY and SVGAGI. Unmatched junction bases numbered 4, after V lost 0 bases and J lost 9 bases.

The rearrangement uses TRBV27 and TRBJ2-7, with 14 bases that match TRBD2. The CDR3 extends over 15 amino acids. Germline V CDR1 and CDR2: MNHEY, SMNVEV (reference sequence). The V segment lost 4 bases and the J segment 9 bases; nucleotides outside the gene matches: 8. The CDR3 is CASSSRLAGGPTQYF. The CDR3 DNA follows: TGTGCCAGCAGTTCTAGACTAGCGGGAGGGCCGACGCAGTACTTC.

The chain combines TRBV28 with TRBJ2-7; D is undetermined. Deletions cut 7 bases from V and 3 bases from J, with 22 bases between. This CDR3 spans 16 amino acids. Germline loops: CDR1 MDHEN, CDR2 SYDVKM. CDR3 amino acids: CASTPFPIRSGYEQYF. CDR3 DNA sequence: TGTGCCAGCACCCCATTCCCAATTCGTTCGGGCTACGAGCAGTACTTC.

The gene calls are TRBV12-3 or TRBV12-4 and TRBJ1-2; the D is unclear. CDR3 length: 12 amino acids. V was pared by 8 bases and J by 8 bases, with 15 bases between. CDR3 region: CASSGRVGGYTF. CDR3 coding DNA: TGTGCCAGCTCGGGGAGGGTGGGCGGCTACACCTTC.

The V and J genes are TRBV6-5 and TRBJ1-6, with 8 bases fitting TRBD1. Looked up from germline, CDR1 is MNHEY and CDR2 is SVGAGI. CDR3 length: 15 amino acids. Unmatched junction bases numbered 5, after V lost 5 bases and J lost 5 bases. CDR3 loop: CASSTDRAHNSPLHF. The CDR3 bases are TGTGCCAGCAGTACGGACAGGGCACATAATTCACCCCTCCACTTT.

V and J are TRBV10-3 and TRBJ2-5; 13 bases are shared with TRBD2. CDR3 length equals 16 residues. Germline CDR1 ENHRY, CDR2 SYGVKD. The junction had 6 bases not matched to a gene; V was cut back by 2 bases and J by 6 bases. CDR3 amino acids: CAISEELAGGLKTQYF. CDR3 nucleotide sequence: TGTGCCATCAGTGAGGAACTAGCGGGGGGGCTAAAGACCCAGTACTTC.

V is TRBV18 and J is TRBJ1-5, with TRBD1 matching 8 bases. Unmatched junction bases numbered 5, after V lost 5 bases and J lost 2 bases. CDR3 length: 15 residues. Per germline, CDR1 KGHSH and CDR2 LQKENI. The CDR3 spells CASSSSTGGNQPQHF. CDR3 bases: TGTGCCAGCTCATCATCGACAGGGGGCAATCAGCCCCAGCATTTT.

The CDR3 DNA reads as TGTGCAAGTCGCTTACATCAGGAGGTGGAGACCCAGTACTTC. As protein: CASRLHQEVETQYF. J is TRBJ2-5 and V is TRBV12-2; the table's D call of TRBD2 was not tested on the DNA. TRBV12-2 is listed as a pseudogene. This CDR3 contains 14 residues.

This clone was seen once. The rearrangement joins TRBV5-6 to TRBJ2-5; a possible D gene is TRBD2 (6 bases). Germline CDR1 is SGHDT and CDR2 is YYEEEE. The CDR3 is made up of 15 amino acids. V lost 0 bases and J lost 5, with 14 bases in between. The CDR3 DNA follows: TGTGCCAGCAGCTTGGTGGGAGGCAGCCGGGAGACCCAGTACTTC. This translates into CASSLVGGSRETQYF.

CDR3 in amino acids: CASSFVTGINEKLFF. DNA of the CDR3: TGTGCCAGCAGTTTTGTGACAGGGATTAATGAAAAACTGTTTTTT. The chain uses TRBV28 and TRBJ1-4; TRBD1 aligns across 7 bases. V lost 3 bases to trimming and J lost 4 bases; unmatched junction nucleotides: 5. This CDR3 spans 15 amino acids. Germline V CDR1 and CDR2: MDHEN, SYDVKM.

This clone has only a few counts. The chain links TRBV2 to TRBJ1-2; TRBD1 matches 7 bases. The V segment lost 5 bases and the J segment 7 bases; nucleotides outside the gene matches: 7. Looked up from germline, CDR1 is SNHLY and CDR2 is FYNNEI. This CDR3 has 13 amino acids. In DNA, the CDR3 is TGTGCCAGCAGTCAGGGGGGAATCGGTGGCTACACCTTC. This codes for CASSQGGIGGYTF.

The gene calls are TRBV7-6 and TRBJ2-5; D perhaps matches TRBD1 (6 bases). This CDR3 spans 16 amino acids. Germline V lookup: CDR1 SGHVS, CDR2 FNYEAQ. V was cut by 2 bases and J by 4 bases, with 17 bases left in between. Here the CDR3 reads CASSLIIPGQAETQYF. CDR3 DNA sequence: TGTGCCAGCAGCTTAATAATTCCGGGACAAGCAGAGACCCAGTACTTC.

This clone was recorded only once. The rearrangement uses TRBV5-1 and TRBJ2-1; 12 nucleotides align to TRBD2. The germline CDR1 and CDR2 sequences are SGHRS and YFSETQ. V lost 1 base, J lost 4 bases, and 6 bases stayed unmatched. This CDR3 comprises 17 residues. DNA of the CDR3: TGCGCCAGCAGCTTGTGGGCTAGCGGGAGGGATTACAATGAGCAGTTCTTC. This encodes CASSLWASGRDYNEQFF.

The CDR3 DNA sequence: TGTGCCAGCAGTTTCCTTCCCTACGAGCAGTACTTC. Translated, it gives CASSFLPYEQYF. The chain is built from TRBV28 and TRBJ2-7; D is unclear. This CDR3 is built from 12 residues. CDR1 is MDHEN and CDR2 is SYDVKM in the germline V gene. V was trimmed by 3 bases and J by 2 bases, leaving 5 bases between them.

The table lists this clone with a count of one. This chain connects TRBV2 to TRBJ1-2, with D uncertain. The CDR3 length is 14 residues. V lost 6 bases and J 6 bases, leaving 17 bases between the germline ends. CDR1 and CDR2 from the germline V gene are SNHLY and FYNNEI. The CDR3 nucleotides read TGTGCCAGCAGGATCGTGCCAGCGAATCATGGCTACACCTTC. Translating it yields CASRIVPANHGYTF.

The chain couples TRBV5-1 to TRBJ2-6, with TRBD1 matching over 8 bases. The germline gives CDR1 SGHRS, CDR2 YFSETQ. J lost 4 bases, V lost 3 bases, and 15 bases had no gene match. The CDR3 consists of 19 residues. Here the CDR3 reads CASSSWAGQARSGANVLTF. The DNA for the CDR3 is TGCGCCAGCAGCTCGTGGGCGGGACAGGCTCGTTCGGGGGCCAACGTCCTGACTTTC.

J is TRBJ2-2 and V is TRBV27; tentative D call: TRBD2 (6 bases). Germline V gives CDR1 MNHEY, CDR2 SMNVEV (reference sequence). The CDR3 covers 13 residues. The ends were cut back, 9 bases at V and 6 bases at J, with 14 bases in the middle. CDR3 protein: CASTRREPGELFF. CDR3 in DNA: TGTGCCAGTACTAGGAGGGAACCCGGGGAGCTGTTTTTT.

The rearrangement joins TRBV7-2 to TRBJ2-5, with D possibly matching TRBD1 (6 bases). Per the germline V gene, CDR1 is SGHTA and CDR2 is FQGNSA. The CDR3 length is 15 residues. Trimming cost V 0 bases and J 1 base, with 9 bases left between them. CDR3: CASSLAGRGQETQYF. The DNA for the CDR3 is TGTGCCAGCAGCTTAGCCGGCAGGGGCCAAGAGACCCAGTACTTC.

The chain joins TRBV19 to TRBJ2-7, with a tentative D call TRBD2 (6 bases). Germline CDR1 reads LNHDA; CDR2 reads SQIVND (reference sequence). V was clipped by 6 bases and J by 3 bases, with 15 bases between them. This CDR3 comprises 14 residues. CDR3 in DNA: TGTGCCAGTAGGGCTACCGGGACTGGCTACGAGCAGTACTTC. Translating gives CASRATGTGYEQYF.

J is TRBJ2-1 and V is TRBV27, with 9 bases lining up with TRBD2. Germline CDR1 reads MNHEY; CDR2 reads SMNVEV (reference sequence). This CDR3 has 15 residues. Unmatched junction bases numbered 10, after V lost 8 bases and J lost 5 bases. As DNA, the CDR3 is TGTGCCAGCCGTCCCAGCGGGGGGATCCACAATGAGCAGTTCTTC. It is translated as CASRPSGGIHNEQFF.

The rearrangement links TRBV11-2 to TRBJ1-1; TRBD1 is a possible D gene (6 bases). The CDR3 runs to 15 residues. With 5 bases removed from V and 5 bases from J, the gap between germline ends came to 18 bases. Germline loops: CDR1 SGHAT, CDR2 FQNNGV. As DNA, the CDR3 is TGTGCCAGCAGCCGTGATGGGGGCTGGGGAACTGAAGCTTTCTTT. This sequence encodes CASSRDGGWGTEAFF.

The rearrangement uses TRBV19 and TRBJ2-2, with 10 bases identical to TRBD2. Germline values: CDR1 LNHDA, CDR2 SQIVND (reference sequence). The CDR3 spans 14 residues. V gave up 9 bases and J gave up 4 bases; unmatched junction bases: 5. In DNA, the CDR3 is TGTGCCAGCACTAGCGGGACCACCACCGGGGAGCTGTTTTTT. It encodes CASTSGTTTGELFF.

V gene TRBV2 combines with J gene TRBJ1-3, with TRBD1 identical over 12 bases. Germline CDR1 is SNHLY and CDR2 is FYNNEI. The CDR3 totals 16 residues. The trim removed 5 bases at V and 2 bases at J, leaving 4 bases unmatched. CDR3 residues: CASSIRDRGPGNTIYF. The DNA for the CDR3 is TGTGCCAGCAGTATCCGGGACAGGGGGCCTGGAAACACCATATATTTT.

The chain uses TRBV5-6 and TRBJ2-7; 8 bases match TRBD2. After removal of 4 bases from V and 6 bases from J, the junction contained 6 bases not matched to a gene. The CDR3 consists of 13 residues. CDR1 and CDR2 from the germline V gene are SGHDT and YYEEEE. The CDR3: CASSPGTRLEQYF. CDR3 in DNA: TGTGCCAGCAGCCCCGGGACTAGACTCGAGCAGTACTTC.

The CDR3 loop is CASSHTTLGGDYGYTF. CDR3 DNA: TGTGCCAGCAGTCACACGACTTTAGGGGGGGACTATGGCTACACCTTC. The chain employs TRBV2 and TRBJ1-2; TRBD1 might be the D (6 bases). Looked up from germline, CDR1 is SNHLY and CDR2 is FYNNEI. This CDR3 contains 16 residues. V was trimmed by 5 bases and J by 3 bases, leaving 19 bases between them. The variable domain in full, completed from reference TRBV2 and TRBJ1-2, reads EPEVTQTPSHQVTQMGQEVILRCVPISNHLYFYWYRQILGQKVEFLVSFYNNEISEKSEIFDDQFSVERPDGSNFTLKIRSTKLEDSAMYFCASSHTTLGGDYGYTFGSGTRLTVV.

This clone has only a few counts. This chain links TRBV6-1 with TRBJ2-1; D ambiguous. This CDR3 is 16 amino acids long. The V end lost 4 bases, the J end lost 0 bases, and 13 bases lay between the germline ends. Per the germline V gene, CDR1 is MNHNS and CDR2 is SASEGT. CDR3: CASSARFSLSYNEQFF. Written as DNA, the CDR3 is TGTGCCAGCAGTGCTCGTTTTAGTCTCTCCTACAATGAGCAGTTCTTC.

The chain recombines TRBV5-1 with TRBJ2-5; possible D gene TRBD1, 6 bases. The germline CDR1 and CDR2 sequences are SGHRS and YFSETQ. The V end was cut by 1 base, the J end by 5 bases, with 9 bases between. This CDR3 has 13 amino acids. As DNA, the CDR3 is TGCGCCAGCAGCTTGACAGGGCCGGAGACCCAGTACTTC. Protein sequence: CASSLTGPETQYF.